Presented here are 20 T cell receptor beta chains from one specimen sequenced in a study of cytomegalovirus exposure and HLA in healthy donors. PCR used 60 Vbeta primers and 13 Jbeta primers. Assay: immunoSEQ multiplex PCR; the TCRdb copy retains only in-frame clones and omits some. The table has about 25,000 clones, about four fifths seen once. The material sequenced was PBMCs. The source is a male donor in good health and CMV-seronegative.

The V and J genes are TRBV7-2 and TRBJ1-1; the D gene is possibly TRBD1 (5 bases). V was shortened by 0 bases and J by 3 bases, with 11 bases between the two germline ends. Germline CDR1 is SGHTA and CDR2 is FQGNSA. The CDR3 totals 15 residues. The CDR3 DNA is TGTGCCAGCAGCTTAGCGCTGGGGGGATACACTGAAGCTTTCTTT. Translating it yields CASSLALGGYTEAFF.

V gene TRBV19 combines with J gene TRBJ2-5, with TRBD1 identical over 8 bases. The CDR3 runs to 17 residues. CDR1 LNHDA and CDR2 SQIVND come from the germline V gene (reference sequence). J was trimmed by 4 bases and V by 5 bases; bases with no gene match: 15. Here the CDR3 reads CASSSKTGVTGRETQYF. The CDR3 region has the DNA TGTGCCAGTAGTTCTAAGACAGGGGTCACGGGAAGAGAGACCCAGTACTTC.

The J gene is TRBJ2-1, the V gene TRBV6-5, with D tentatively TRBD1 (7 bases). The V gene's germline CDR1 is MNHEY and CDR2 SVGAGI. V was clipped by 6 bases and J by 3 bases, with 12 bases between them. This CDR3 is built from 14 residues. The CDR3 DNA reads as TGTGCCAGCAGGCGGGACAGAATCTACAATGAGCAGTTCTTC. Protein product: CASRRDRIYNEQFF.

The gene calls are TRBV7-2 and TRBJ2-3; D is perhaps TRBD1 (5 bases). Germline V lookup: CDR1 SGHTA, CDR2 FQGNSA. The length of the CDR3 is 13 residues. Trimming pared 5 bases from V and 7 bases from J, leaving 13 bases between. CDR3 sequence (DNA): TGTGCCAGCAGCCCCATCGTGGGGCATACGCAGTATTTT. It specifies CASSPIVGHTQYF. Looking up the rest from reference TRBV7-2 and TRBJ2-3 gives the full variable domain: GAGVSQSPSNKVTEKGKDVELRCDPISGHTALYWYRQSLGQGLEFLIYFQGNSAPDKSGLPSDRFSAERTGGSVSTLTIQRTQQEDSAVYLCASSPIVGHTQYFGPGTRLTVL.

The V gene is TRBV27, the J gene TRBJ2-7; D might be TRBD2 (5 bases). In germline, CDR1 is MNHEY, CDR2 SMNVEV (reference sequence). This CDR3 comprises 15 residues. The V end lost 5 bases, the J end lost 3 bases, and 17 bases lay between the germline ends. CDR3 nucleotide sequence: TGTGCCAGCAGTCTCGCACCCAGCGGAATCTACGAGCAGTACTTC. Protein product: CASSLAPSGIYEQYF.

This clone has more than one count but fewer than ten. The V call is TRBV5-4, the J call TRBJ2-5; 7 nucleotides align to TRBD2. Germline CDR1 and CDR2: SGHNT and YYREEE (reference sequence). V was pared by 4 bases and J by 2 bases, with 5 bases of the junction left unmatched. The CDR3 has 14 amino acids. The CDR3, as DNA: TGTGCCAGCAGCATTGGACTAGATCAAGAGACCCAGTACTTC. It codes for CASSIGLDQETQYF.

The rearrangement links TRBV9 to TRBJ1-1, with unresolved D. CDR3 length: 14 amino acids. Germline V gene lookup returns CDR1 SGDLS and CDR2 YYNGEE. V was clipped by 0 bases and J by 0 bases, with 6 bases between them. In DNA form, the CDR3 reads TGTGCCAGCAGCGTAGACGACATGAACACTGAAGCTTTCTTT. It specifies CASSVDDMNTEAFF.

The genes are TRBV6-6 and TRBJ2-3; 9 nucleotides agree with TRBD1. V dropped 2 bases and J dropped 2; count of bases not matched to a gene: 2. Germline-derived CDR1 and CDR2 are MNHNY and SVGAGI (reference sequence). This CDR3 is built from 15 residues. The CDR3 loop reads CASSYRTGATDTQYF. CDR3 DNA: TGTGCCAGCAGTTACCGGACAGGGGCCACAGATACGCAGTATTTT.

The J gene is TRBJ1-1, the V gene TRBV4-3; D not certain. From germline, CDR1 is LGHNA and CDR2 YSLEER. The CDR3 contains 13 residues. Trimming removed 4 bases from V and 0 bases from J, with 6 bases in between. The CDR3 is CASSLSLNTEAFF. CDR3 coding DNA: TGCGCCAGCAGCCTGTCCTTGAACACTGAAGCTTTCTTT.

This chain connects TRBV9 to TRBJ2-2; 9 bases agree with TRBD2. V gave up 3 bases and J gave up 4 bases; unmatched junction bases: 28. This CDR3 contains 23 residues. Looked up from germline, CDR1 is SGDLS and CDR2 is YYNGEE. The CDR3 loop reads CASSEGPGLTLRAGGPGTGELFF. DNA of the CDR3: TGTGCCAGCAGCGAGGGCCCAGGACTTACCCTTCGGGCGGGGGGGCCGGGCACCGGGGAGCTGTTTTTT.

The rearrangement joins TRBV2 to TRBJ2-7; 7 bases match TRBD1. Germline CDR1 reads SNHLY; CDR2 reads FYNNEI. CDR3 length equals 16 residues. The trim removed 6 bases at V and 0 bases at J, leaving 11 bases unmatched. The CDR3 region has the DNA TGTGCCAGCAGGTTCGCCCCGGACAGGAGCTCCTACGAGCAGTACTTC. This sequence encodes CASRFAPDRSSYEQYF. Complete variable domain (other parts from reference TRBV2 and TRBJ2-7): EPEVTQTPSHQVTQMGQEVILRCVPISNHLYFYWYRQILGQKVEFLVSFYNNEISEKSEIFDDQFSVERPDGSNFTLKIRSTKLEDSAMYFCASRFAPDRSSYEQYFGPGTRLTVT.

The rearrangement links TRBV7-3 to TRBJ2-5, with D unclear. With 5 bases removed from V and 5 bases from J, the gap between germline ends came to 12 bases. The CDR3 contains 13 residues. The V gene's germline CDR1 is SGHTA and CDR2 FQGTGA. CDR3 amino acids: CASSRQKEETQYF. The CDR3 DNA reads TGTGCCAGCAGCCGTCAGAAGGAGGAGACCCAGTACTTC. Looking up the rest from reference TRBV7-3 and TRBJ2-5 gives the full variable domain: GAGVSQTPSNKVTEKGKYVELRCDPISGHTALYWYRQSLGQGPEFLIYFQGTGAADDSGLPNDRFFAVRPEGSVSTLKIQRTERGDSAVYLCASSRQKEETQYFGPGTRLLVL.

This sequence joins TRBV28 and TRBJ2-5, with 7 bases matching TRBD2. The V gene end was trimmed by 3 bases and the J gene end by 0 bases; junction bases not matched to a gene: 7. This CDR3 has 16 residues. Germline CDR1 reads MDHEN; CDR2 reads SYDVKM. The CDR3 protein is CASSFLLAADQETQYF. The CDR3 bases are TGTGCCAGCAGTTTTCTTCTAGCGGCAGACCAAGAGACCCAGTACTTC.

The chain is built from TRBV5-8 and TRBJ1-6; D is uncertain. Germline V CDR1 and CDR2: SGHTS, YDEGEE. This CDR3 is 15 amino acids long. V was trimmed by 4 bases and J by 3 bases, leaving 11 bases between them. The CDR3 is CASSVDKSYNSPLHF. The CDR3 bases are TGTGCCAGCAGCGTAGACAAGAGCTATAATTCACCCCTCCACTTT.

V gene TRBV5-1 combines with J gene TRBJ2-7, with TRBD2 matching over 8 bases. Unmatched junction bases numbered 9, after V lost 5 bases and J lost 2 bases. Germline CDR1 SGHRS, CDR2 YFSETQ. CDR3 length equals 15 residues. CDR3 in amino acids: CASSSTSVTTYEQYF. In DNA form, the CDR3 reads TGCGCCAGCAGTTCGACTAGCGTCACAACCTACGAGCAGTACTTC.

V is TRBV27 and J is TRBJ1-2; D not certain. Germline V lookup: CDR1 MNHEY, CDR2 SMNVEV (reference sequence). V lost 5 bases, J lost 6 bases, and 13 bases lay in between. The CDR3 is made up of 13 amino acids. The chain's CDR3 is CASSPSGGNGYTF. CDR3 in DNA: TGTGCCAGCAGTCCCTCAGGTGGTAATGGCTACACCTTC.

This clone was seen more than once but under ten times. The chain recombines TRBV30 with TRBJ2-4; D unresolved. Trimming left V 0 bases short and J 0 bases short, with 12 bases between. CDR1 and CDR2 from the germline V gene are GTSNPN and SVGIG (reference sequence). The CDR3 consists of 16 residues. In DNA, the CDR3 is TGTGCCTGGAGTGTAAGGAGCGCTCTAGCCAAAAACATTCAGTACTTC. Its translation: CAWSVRSALAKNIQYF.

This clone came up once. The genes are TRBV9 and TRBJ2-1; a possible D gene is TRBD2 (5 bases). Germline assignment: CDR1 SGDLS and CDR2 YYNGEE. V lost 3 bases and J 1 base, leaving 14 bases between the germline ends. The CDR3 has 16 residues. CDR3 in DNA: TGTGCCAGCAGCGCCCGGGCCGGAGGATCCTACAATGAGCAGTTCTTC. Translating it yields CASSARAGGSYNEQFF.

The J gene is TRBJ2-7, the V gene TRBV15; TRBD1 aligns across 9 bases. Germline V gene sequence: CDR1 LNHNV, CDR2 YYDKDF (reference sequence). The CDR3 has 15 amino acids. V lost 0 bases to trimming and J lost 6 bases; unmatched junction nucleotides: 6. CDR3 coding DNA: TGTGCCACCAGCAGAGATGGGACAGGGTCGTCCGAGCAGTACTTC. It encodes CATSRDGTGSSEQYF. Based on the CDR3 plus reference TRBV15 and TRBJ2-7, the full variable domain is DAMVIQNPRYQVTQFGKPVTLSCSQTLNHNVMYWYQQKSSQAPKLLFHYYDKDFNNEADTPDNFQSRRPNTSFCFLDIRSPGLGDTAMYLCATSRDGTGSSEQYFGPGTRLTVT.

The rearrangement links TRBV7-9 to TRBJ2-1; 10 nucleotides align to TRBD2. From germline, CDR1 is SEHNR and CDR2 FQNEAQ (reference sequence). Trimming at V came to 5 bases and at J to 0 bases, leaving 4 bases not matched to a gene. This CDR3 has 16 residues. The CDR3 sequence: CASSIIAGGSYNEQFF. CDR3 in DNA: TGTGCCAGCAGCATTATAGCGGGAGGCTCCTACAATGAGCAGTTCTTC.